The present entry profiles one T cell receptor beta chain with its context. The antigen this receptor binds is unknown. Base qualities are not provided; no much larger clone lies one nucleotide away. One collaborating source in Seattle enrolled patients while the patients were actively infected and followed the patients over time throughout the course of disease. Whole blood was collected in K2EDTA tubes by collaborating institutions according to the institutions' own protocols. For TCRbeta analysis, collaborators shipped samples in one of three forms: frozen whole blood, isolated PBMCs, or DNA extracted from either of those sample types. TCRbeta CDR3 regions were amplified from genomic DNA by means of the immunoSEQ Assay, a bias-controlled multiplex PCR. In the paper's pipeline: The number of nucleated cells in each sample was estimated from the amplification of reference gene primers within the assay. To quantify the absolute abundance of each unique TCRbeta CDR3 rearrangement, sequence reads were collapsed and filtered. For each sample, productive Simpson clonality was calculated as the square root of Simpson's diversity index across productive rearrangements. In its TCRdb copy, this immuneACCESS table keeps in-frame sequences only and misses some clones. Where compared with another copy, unresolved V genes explain less than half of these, and the others have no known cause. V and J calls and clone size are copied from that table; D and trimming were computed from the DNA. The sample has approximately 260,000 clones on record, around 91% of them singletons. The ten largest make up roughly 2% of the sample.

This sample was included in a study of blood T cell repertoires in COVID-19 (dated by TCRdb to about 2020). Turning to the overall study: Samples from collaborators originated in the United States, Italy and Spain and spanned both the acute and convalescent phases of COVID-19. The material from the prospective study consisted of cDNA or gDNA derived from T cells, B-cell-depleted T cells, or PBMCs. Subjects who had been exposed to COVID-19, were actively infected with it, or had recovered from it provided the deeply sampled blood TCRbeta repertoires that made up the dataset. The repertoires were released in a freely available public database intended as a resource for research on the immune response to SARS-CoV-2. The samples were drawn from two sources: the first 160 participants of the ongoing ImmuneRACE study, and 1,000 to 1,500 subjects contributed by 6 global collaborators. A de-identified subject ID, COVID-19 status, age in years and sex were almost always included in the sample metadata. Where HLA class I and class II types were available, the types were taken from metadata supplied by the sample provider, not from assay-based typing.

General findings and caveats noted by the study authors: The quantity of clinical and demographic metadata differed by source and by participant and was supplied without curation.

CDR1 is given as SGHTA and CDR2 as FQGTGA, both from the germline V gene. At the junction V is shortened by 1 base and J by 3 bases, with 12 bases in between. The CDR3 holds 15 amino acids from the cysteine to the phenylalanine. Just the 45-base CDR3 DNA is kept, in frame starting at base 1. Sequenced: peripheral blood. This sequence uses TRBV7-3 and TRBJ1-2; the D gene is perhaps TRBD1, on 5 matching bases. The source is a woman aged 55-69 years with COVID-19, enrolled during active disease. The CDR3 region: CASSLMGGSDYGYTF. The nucleotide sequence reads TGTGCCAGCAGCTTAATGGGGGGGAGTGACTATGGCTACACCTTC.